This paragraph covers one T cell receptor beta chain sequence. Its antigen is currently unknown. Every one of the donors was a Caucasian adult that lived in Nashville, Tennessee. Only in-frame clones appear in the TCRdb table, and some are missing; sequencing was by immunoSEQ multiplex PCR. The data hold 1.4 million to 1.5 million clones, with approximately 97% observed a single time. This sample is part of a study of shared clonotypes between healthy human individuals. Findings and caveats of the study: Sharing across four donors was highest in naive CD4 (around 5%) and lowest in memory CD8 (roughly 0.4%).

The sequencing sample was made of naive CD4+ T cells sorted from blood. Indicated subset: CD45RA+ positively selected. The receptor's source is a man in his thirties or forties in good health.

For the CDR3, the DNA is TGTGCCAGCAGTAATAAAGGGCCAGACTCTGAAGCTTTCTTT. Translation: CASSNKGPDSEAFF. The V gene is TRBV6-6, the J gene TRBJ1-1; D not certain. CDR1 MNHNY and CDR2 SVGAGI come from the germline V gene (reference sequence). Deletions cut 5 bases from V and 6 bases from J, with 16 bases between. The length of the CDR3 is 14 residues.